This T cell receptor (beta chain) was recovered during a study of CD8 T cells in Susac syndrome (dated 2019 in TCRdb). Study-wide context: Repertoire sequencing was used to test whether CD8+ T cell activation and differentiation in Susac syndrome was antigen driven. The clonality of the CD8+ T cell repertoire was compared across approximately 11 healthy donors, around 14 Susac syndrome patients and under 17 multiple sclerosis patients.

This clonotype is a singleton in its sample. Its antigen is not yet known. No base quality values were provided; no much bigger clone lies one nucleotide off. A single read is weak support. The germline V gene (reference sequence) sets CDR1 to MNHEY and CDR2 to SMNVEV. Germline trimming: 5 bases from V, 0 bases from J; junction bases outside gene matches: 8. The CDR3 covers 16 residues, taking in both the cysteine and the phenylalanine. Only the CDR3 portion is preserved as DNA: 48 bases, with reading frame beginning at the first base. Peripheral blood CD8+ and CD4+ T cells from healthy donors, Susac syndrome patients and multiple sclerosis patients were profiled by high-throughput TCR beta sequencing. The multiple sclerosis controls were treatment-naive patients whose relapsing-remitting disease, either stable or active, fulfilled the revised McDonald criteria. Bulk CD8+ and CD4+ T cells were purified by magnetic negative isolation, while CD8+ TEMRA cells were enriched using FACS. Blood was drawn into EDTA tubes, processed within 24 hours, and PBMCs were isolated by density gradient centrifugation. PBMCs intended for TCR sequencing were cryopreserved in liquid nitrogen and were subsequently thawed in a 37 degrees C water bath. The sorted or isolated CD4+, CD8+ and CD8+ TEMRA cells had a purity of 90% or higher.

The research as a whole found: The number of individuals in the TCR sequencing and HLA analysis was acknowledged as relatively small.

RNA was extracted with the RNeasy kit and about 0.5 to 1 ug was reverse transcribed using random hexamers. TCR beta CDR3 regions were amplified with the immunoSEQ multiplex PCR assay covering 54 Vbeta and 13 Jbeta segments. PCR amplification bias was corrected using a synthetic template baseline for primer optimization and computational correction. The study's own analysis went as follows. Reads were annotated to V, D and J genes per IMGT and analyzed with immunoSEQ Analyzer, keeping only productive sequences. Clonality was computed as one minus Shannon entropy normalized by log2 of the number of productive unique sequences. For each patient and control, public and private clones were evaluated within the 100 most prevalent clones. Clones were defined as Susac-specific when absent from the healthy and MS cohorts, from about 1,100 published viral clones and from other ImmuneACCESS disease sequences. The public reads were reanalyzed by TCRdb: fastp trimming at Q25, MiXCR alignment, in-frame beta chains only. Entries are consolidated by CDR3 protein sequence, retaining the most common genes and DNA. Here the V and J calls rest on TCRdb's processing, not on the authors' analysis. Within this sample are about 430,000 distinct CDR3 sequences, with more than 80% of them counted one time only. The top ten hold approximately 0.12% of the sample.

The receptor's source is a human donor with multiple sclerosis. Sequencing was carried out using CD8+ T cells from PBMCs. The sequence is built from TRBV27 and TRBJ1-1; 8 central nucleotides agree with TRBD1. The DNA reads as follows: TGTGCCAGCAGTCTACAGGGGGAGGCGATGAACACTGAAGCTTTCTTT. The translation is CASSLQGEAMNTEAFF.